Included here is one TCR beta chain sequence, with context. The data were obtained in a study of blood T cell repertoires in COVID-19. Study details: COVID-19 samples from acute and convalescent phases originated in the United States, Italy and Spain. Sample material is recorded as cDNA or gDNA derived from T cells, B-cell-depleted T cells, or PBMCs.

Enrolled through a virtual design, the participants were between roughly 18 and 90 years of age and came from 24 US areas. Donors of Cohort 3 who recovered were those that had two negative PCRs, clearance, or symptom resolution. The assay was immunoSEQ multiplex PCR, and TCRdb's table has in-frame clones only and misses some. The table lists about 200,000 clones, 85% to 90% of them singletons. Germline V gene lookup returns CDR1 SGDLS and CDR2 YYNGEE. The CDR3 has 18 amino acids. Unmatched junction bases numbered 9, after V lost 1 base and J lost 6 bases. The clonotype was recovered from a man aged 25-40 years who had recovered from COVID-19. The material sequenced was PBMCs or T cells enriched from blood (not recorded which). The gene calls are TRBV9 and TRBJ2-2, with 13 bases identical to TRBD2. The CDR3 nucleotides read TGTGCCAGCAGCGTAACAACTAGCGGGAGGGCCATACCCGGGGAGCTGTTTTTT. It yields the protein CASSVTTSGRAIPGELFF.